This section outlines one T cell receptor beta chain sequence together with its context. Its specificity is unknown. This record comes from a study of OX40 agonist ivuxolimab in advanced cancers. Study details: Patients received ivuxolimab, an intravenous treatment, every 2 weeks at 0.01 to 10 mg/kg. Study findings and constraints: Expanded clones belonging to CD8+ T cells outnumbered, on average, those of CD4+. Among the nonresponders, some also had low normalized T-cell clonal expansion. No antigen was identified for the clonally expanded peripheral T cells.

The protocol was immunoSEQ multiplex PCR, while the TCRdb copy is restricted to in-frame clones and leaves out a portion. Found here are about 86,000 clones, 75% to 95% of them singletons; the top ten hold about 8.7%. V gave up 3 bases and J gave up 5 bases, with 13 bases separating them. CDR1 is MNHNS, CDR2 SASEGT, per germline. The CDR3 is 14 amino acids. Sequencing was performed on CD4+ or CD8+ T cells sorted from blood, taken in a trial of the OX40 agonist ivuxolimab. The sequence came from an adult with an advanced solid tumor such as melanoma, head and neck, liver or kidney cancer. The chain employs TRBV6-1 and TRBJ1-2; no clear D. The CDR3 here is CASSDLDVGYGYTF. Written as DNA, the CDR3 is TGTGCCAGCAGTGATCTGGACGTCGGATATGGCTACACCTTC.